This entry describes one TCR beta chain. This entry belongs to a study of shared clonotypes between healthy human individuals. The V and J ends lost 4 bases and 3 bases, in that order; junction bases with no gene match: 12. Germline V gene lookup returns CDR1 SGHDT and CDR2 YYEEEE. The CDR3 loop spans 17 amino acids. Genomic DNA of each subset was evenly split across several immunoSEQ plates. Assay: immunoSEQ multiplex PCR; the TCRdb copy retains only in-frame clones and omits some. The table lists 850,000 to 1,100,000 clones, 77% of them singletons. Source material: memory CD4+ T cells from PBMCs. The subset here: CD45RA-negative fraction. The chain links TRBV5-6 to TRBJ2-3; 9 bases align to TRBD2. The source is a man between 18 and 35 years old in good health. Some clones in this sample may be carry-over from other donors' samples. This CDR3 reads CASSKGGSGRTTDTQYF. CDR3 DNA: TGTGCCAGCAGCAAGGGGGGTAGCGGGAGAACGACAGATACGCAGTATTTT.